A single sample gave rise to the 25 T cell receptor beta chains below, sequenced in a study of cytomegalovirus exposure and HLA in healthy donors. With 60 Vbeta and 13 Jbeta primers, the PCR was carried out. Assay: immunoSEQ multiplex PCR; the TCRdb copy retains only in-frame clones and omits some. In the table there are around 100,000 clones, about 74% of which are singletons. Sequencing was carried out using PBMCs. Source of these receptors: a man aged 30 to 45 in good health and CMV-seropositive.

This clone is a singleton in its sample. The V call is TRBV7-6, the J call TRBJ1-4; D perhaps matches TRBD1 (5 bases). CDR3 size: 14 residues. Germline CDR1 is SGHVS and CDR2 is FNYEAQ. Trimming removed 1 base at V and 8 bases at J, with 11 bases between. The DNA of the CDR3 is TGTGCCAGCAGCTTAGAGGCAGGGTCCGAAAAACTGTTTTTT. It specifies CASSLEAGSEKLFF.

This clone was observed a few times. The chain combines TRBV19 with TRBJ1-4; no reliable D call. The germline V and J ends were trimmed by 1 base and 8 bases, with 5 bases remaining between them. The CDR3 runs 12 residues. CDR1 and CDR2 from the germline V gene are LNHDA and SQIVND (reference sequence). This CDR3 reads CASSIVGEKLFF. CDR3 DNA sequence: TGTGCCAGTAGTATAGTCGGGGAAAAACTGTTTTTT.

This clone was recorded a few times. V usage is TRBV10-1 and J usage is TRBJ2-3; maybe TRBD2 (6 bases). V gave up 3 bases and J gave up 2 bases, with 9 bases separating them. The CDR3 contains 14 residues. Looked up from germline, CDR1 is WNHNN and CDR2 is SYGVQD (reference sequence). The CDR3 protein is CASSDGGTTDTQYF. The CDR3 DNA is TGCGCCAGCAGTGATGGAGGGACCACAGATACGCAGTATTTT.

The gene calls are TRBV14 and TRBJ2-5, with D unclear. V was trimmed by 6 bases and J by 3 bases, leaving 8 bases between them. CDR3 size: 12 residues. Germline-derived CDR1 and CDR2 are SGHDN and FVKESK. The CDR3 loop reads CASSRSEETQYF. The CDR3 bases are TGTGCCAGCAGTCGGAGTGAAGAGACCCAGTACTTC.

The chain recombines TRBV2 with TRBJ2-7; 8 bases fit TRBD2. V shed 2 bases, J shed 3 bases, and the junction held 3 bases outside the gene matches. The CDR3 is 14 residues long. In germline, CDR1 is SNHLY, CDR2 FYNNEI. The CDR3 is CASSETGGSYEQYF. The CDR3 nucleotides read TGTGCCAGCAGTGAAACGGGGGGGAGCTACGAGCAGTACTTC.

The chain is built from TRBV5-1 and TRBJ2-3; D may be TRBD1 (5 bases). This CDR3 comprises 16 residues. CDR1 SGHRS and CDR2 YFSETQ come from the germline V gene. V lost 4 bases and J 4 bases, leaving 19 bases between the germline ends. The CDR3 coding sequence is TGCGCCAGCAGCCCCGTCGGTCAGGCAGGGTCAGATACGCAGTATTTT. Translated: CASSPVGQAGSDTQYF.

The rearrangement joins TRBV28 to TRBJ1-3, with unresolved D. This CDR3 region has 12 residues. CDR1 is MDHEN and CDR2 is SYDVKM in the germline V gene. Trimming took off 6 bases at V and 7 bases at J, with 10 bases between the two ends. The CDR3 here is CASRRAGNTIYF. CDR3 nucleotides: TGTGCCAGCAGGCGTGCGGGGAACACCATATATTTT.

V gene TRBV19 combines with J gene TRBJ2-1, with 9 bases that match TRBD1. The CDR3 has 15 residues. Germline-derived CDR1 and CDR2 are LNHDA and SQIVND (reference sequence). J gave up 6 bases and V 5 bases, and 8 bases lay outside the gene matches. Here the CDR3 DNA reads TGTGCCAGTAGTCCACAGGGGGCTTGGGGCAATGAGCAGTTCTTC. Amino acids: CASSPQGAWGNEQFF. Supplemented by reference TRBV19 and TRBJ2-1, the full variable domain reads DGGITQSPKYLFRKEGQNVTLSCEQNLNHDAMYWYRQDPGQGLRLIYYSQIVNDFQKGDIAEGYSVSREKKESFPLTVTSAQKNPTAFYLCASSPQGAWGNEQFFGPGTRLTVL.

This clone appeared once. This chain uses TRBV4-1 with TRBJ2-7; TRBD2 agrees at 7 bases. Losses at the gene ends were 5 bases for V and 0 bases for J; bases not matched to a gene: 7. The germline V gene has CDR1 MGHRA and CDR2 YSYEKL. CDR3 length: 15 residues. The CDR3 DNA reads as TGCGCCAGCAGCATGGTTCCGGGGGGCTCCTACGAGCAGTACTTC. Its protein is CASSMVPGGSYEQYF.

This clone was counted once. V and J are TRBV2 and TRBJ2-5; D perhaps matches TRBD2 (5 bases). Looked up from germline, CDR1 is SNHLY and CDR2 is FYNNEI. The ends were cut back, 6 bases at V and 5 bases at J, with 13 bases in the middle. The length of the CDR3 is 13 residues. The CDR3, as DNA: TGTGCCAGCAGCGGGGAATCCGGGGAGACCCAGTACTTC. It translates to CASSGESGETQYF.

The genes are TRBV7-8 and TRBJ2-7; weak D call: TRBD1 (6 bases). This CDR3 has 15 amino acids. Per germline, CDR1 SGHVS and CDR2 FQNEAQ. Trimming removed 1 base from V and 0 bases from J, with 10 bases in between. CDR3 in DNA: TGTGCCAGCAGCTTAGAGCAGGGGAGCTCCTACGAGCAGTACTTC. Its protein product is CASSLEQGSSYEQYF.

CDR3 in amino acids: CASKGTPASLEQYF. The CDR3, as DNA: TGTGCCAGTAAGGGGACTCCGGCCTCACTCGAGCAGTACTTC. This chain connects TRBV19 to TRBJ2-7; a weak D match, TRBD2 (6 bases). The CDR3 has 14 residues. Per germline, CDR1 LNHDA and CDR2 SQIVND (reference sequence). Trimming pared 7 bases from V and 6 bases from J, leaving 19 bases between.

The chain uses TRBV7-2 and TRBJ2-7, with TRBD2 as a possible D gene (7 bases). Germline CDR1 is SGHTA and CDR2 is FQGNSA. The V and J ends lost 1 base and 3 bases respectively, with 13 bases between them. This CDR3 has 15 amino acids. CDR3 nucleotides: TGTGCCAGCAGCTTAGTGGGGGGGCAGGGCTACGAGCAGTACTTC. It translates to CASSLVGGQGYEQYF.

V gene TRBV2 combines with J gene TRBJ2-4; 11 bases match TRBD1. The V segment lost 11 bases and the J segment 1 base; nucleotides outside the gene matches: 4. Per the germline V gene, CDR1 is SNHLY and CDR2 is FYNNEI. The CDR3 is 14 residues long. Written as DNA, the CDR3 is TGTGCCGGGGGACAGGGGGATGCCAAAAACATTCAGTACTTC. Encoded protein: CAGGQGDAKNIQYF.

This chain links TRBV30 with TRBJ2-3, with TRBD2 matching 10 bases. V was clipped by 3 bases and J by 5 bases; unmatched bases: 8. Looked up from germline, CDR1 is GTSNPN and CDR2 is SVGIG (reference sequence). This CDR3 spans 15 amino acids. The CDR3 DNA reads TGTGCCTGGAGAGCCTTTAGCGGGGGGCGAGATACGCAGTATTTT. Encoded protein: CAWRAFSGGRDTQYF.

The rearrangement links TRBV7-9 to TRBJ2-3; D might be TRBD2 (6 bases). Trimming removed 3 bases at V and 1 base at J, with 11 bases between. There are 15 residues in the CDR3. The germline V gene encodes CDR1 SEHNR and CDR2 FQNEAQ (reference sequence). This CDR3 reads CASSFPGGGTDTQYF. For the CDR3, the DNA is TGTGCCAGCAGCTTCCCCGGCGGGGGCACAGATACGCAGTATTTT. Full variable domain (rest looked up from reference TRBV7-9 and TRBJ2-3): DTGVSQNPRHKITKRGQNVTFRCDPISEHNRLYWYRQTLGQGPEFLTYFQNEAQLEKSRLLSDRFSAERPKGSFSTLEIQRTEQGDSAMYLCASSFPGGGTDTQYFGPGTRLTVL.

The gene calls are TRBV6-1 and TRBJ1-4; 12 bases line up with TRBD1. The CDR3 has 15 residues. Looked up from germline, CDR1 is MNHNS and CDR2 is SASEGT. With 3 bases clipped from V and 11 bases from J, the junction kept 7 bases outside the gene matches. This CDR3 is CASSEGQGAVGKLFF. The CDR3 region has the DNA TGTGCCAGCAGTGAGGGACAGGGGGCTGTAGGGAAACTGTTTTTT.

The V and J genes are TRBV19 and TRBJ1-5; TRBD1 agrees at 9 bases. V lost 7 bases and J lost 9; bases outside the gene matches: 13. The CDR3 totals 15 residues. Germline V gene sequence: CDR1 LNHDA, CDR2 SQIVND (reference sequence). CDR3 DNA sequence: TGTGCCAGTACCCTTGCGGGACAGGGAAACGGGCCCCAGCATTTT. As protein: CASTLAGQGNGPQHF.

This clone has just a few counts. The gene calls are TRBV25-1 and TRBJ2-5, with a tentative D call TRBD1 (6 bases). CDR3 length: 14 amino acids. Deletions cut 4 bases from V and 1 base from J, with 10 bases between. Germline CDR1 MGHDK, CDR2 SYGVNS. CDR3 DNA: TGTGCCAGCAGTGCCCAGGGGTCCCAAGAGACCCAGTACTTC. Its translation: CASSAQGSQETQYF.

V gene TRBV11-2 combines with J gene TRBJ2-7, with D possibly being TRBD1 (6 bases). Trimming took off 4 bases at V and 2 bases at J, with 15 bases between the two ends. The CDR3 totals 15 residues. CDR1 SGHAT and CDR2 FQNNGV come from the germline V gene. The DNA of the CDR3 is TGTGCCAGCAGCTCAGGGGCGCTAGGGGCCTACGAGCAGTACTTC. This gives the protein CASSSGALGAYEQYF.

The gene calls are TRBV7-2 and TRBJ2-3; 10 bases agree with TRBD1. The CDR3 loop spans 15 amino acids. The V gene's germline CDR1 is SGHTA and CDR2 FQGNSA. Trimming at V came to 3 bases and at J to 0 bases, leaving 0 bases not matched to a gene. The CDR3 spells CASSLGQGSTDTQYF. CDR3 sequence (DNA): TGTGCCAGCAGCTTGGGACAGGGGAGCACAGATACGCAGTATTTT.

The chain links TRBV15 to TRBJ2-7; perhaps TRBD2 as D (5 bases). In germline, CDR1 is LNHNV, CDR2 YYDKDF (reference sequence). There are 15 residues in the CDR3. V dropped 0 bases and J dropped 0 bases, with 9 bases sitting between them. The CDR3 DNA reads TGTGCCACCAGCAGAGAGAGGGATTTCTCCTACGAGCAGTACTTC. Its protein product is CATSRERDFSYEQYF.

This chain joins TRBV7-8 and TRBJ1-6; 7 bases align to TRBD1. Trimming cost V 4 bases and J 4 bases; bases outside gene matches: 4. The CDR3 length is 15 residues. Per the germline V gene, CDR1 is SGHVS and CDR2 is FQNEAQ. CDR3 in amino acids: CASSSAGGYNSPLHF. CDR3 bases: TGTGCCAGCAGCTCCGCAGGGGGTTATAATTCACCCCTCCACTTT.

CDR3 sequence (DNA): TGTGCCAGCAGTGAAACTAGCGGGGGGGCTTACGAGCAGTACTTC. Protein product: CASSETSGGAYEQYF. This rearrangement joins TRBV6-1 to TRBJ2-7, with 13 bases identical to TRBD2. V was clipped by 2 bases and J by 4 bases; unmatched bases: 2. Per the germline V gene, CDR1 is MNHNS and CDR2 is SASEGT. The CDR3 covers 15 residues.

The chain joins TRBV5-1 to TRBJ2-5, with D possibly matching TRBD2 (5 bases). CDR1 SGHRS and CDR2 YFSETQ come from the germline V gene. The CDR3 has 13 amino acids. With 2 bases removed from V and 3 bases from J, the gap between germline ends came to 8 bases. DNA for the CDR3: TGCGCCAGCAGCTTCGACGGGGAAGAGACCCAGTACTTC. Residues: CASSFDGEETQYF.